The sequence of this T cell receptor (beta chain) was determined in a study of post-analysis software for immune sequencing data. Study-wide findings and caveats: Samples prepared in the same batch strongly co-clustered by F measure.

The TCR beta cDNA libraries contained unique molecular identifiers. Input populations of about 0.95 to 11 million T cells gave rise to about 480,000 cDNA molecules. TCRdb recomputed calls from the PCR reads with MiXCR, one row per CDR3 protein. This sample yields about 200,000 distinct CDR3 sequences, of which 25% to 35% are seen a single time; 3% to 3.5% belongs to the top ten. This clonotype was detected only once. What it recognizes is unknown. The source material was blood. The sequence derives from a girl aged 2 to 17 with multiple sclerosis.

In nucleotides, the CDR3 is TGTGCCAGCAGTTTATCCCGCTTCTCTTCCTACGAGCAGTACTTC. Its protein is CASSLSRFSSYEQYF. This chain uses TRBV12-3 or TRBV12-4 with TRBJ2-4; D not certain. Near its end, the DNA agrees better with TRBJ2-7, so the J call may be wrong. The CDR3 has 15 amino acids.